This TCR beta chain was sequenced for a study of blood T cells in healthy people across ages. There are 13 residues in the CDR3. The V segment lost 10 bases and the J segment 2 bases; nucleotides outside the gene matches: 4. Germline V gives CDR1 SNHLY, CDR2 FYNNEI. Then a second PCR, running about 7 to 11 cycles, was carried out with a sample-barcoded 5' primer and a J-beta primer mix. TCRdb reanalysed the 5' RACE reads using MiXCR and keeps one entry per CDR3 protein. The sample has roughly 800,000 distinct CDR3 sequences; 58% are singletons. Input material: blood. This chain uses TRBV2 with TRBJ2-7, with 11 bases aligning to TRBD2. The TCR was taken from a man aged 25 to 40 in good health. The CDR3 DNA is TGTGCCATTCTGACTAGCGGGGCCTACGAGCAGTACTTC. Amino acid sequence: CAILTSGAYEQYF.